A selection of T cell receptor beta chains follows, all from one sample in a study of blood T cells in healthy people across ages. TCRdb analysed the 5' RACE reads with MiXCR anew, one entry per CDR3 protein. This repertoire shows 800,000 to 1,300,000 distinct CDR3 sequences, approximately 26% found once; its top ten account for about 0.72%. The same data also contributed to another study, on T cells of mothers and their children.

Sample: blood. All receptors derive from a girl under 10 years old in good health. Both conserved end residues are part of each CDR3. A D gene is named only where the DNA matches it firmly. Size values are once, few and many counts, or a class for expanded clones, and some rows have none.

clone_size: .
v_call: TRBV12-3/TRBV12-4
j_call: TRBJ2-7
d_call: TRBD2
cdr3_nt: TGTGCCAGCAGTCCTCTAGCGGGAGTGTCCTACGAGCAGTACTTC
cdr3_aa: CASSPLAGVSYEQYF

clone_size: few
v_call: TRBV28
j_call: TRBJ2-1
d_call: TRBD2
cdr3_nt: TGTGCCAGCAGTTTTCTGGGGTTAGCGGGAGCAGGGATGAATGAGCAGTTCTTC
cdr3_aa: CASSFLGLAGAGMNEQFF

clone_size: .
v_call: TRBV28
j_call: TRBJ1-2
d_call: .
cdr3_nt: TGTGCCAGCAAGTTGGGGGTGGACTATGGCTACACCTTC
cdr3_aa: CASKLGVDYGYTF

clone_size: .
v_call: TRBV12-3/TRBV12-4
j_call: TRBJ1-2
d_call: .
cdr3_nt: TGTGCCAGCAGTTTAAGTGTCCGCGGAGGACCTAACTATGGCTACACCTTC
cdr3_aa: CASSLSVRGGPNYGYTF

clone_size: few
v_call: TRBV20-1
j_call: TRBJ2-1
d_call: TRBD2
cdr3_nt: TGCAGTGCCCTACCACCTAGCGGGGGGTACAATGAGCAGTTCTTC
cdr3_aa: CSALPPSGGYNEQFF

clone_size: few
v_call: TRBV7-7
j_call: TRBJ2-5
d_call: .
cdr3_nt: TGTGCTAGCAGCTCCTCCTTGGGAGAGACCCAGTACTTC
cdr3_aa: CASSSSLGETQYF

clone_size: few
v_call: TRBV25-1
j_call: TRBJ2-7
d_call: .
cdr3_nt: TGTGCCAGCAGTGACGTCAACTCCTACGAGCAGTACTTC
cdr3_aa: CASSDVNSYEQYF

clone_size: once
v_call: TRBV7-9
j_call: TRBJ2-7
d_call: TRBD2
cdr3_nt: TGTGCCAGCAGCTTAGAGACGGGGGGACGGGACGACGAGCAGTACTTC
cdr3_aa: CASSLETGGRDDEQYF

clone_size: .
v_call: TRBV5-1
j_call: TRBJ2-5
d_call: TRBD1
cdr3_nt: TGCGCCAGCAGCTTGGGCGACAGGGCTCAGACCCAGTACTTC
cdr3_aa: CASSLGDRAQTQYF

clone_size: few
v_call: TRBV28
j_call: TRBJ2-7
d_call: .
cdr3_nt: TGTGCCAGCAGTGTGCTGACCTACGAGCAGTACTTC
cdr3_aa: CASSVLTYEQYF

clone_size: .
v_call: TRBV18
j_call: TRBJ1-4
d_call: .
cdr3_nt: TGTGCCAGCTCAGTTCTCACAGGGGAAAAACTGTTTTTT
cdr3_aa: CASSVLTGEKLFF